The 21 T cell receptor beta chains reported below all come from one sample, sequenced in a study of shared clonotypes between healthy human individuals. Only in-frame clones appear in the TCRdb table, and some are missing; sequencing was by immunoSEQ multiplex PCR. Among roughly 590,000 clones listed, about 95% were seen once. Naive CD8 cells comprised CD45RO-negative, CCR7-positively selected cells, excluding terminally differentiated effector memory CD45RA+ cells. The source material was naive CD8+ T cells sorted from blood. These receptors all come from a woman between 25 and 40 years old in good health.

The chain has TRBV6-5 and TRBJ2-2; tentative D call: TRBD2 (6 bases). The length of the CDR3 is 15 residues. V was clipped by 5 bases and J by 2 bases, with 12 bases between them. The germline CDR1 and CDR2 sequences are MNHEY and SVGAGI. CDR3 bases: TGTGCCAGCAGTCTCTCGGGGGATAACACCGGGGAGCTGTTTTTT. This encodes CASSLSGDNTGELFF.

The rearrangement joins TRBV7-9 to TRBJ2-1; the match to TRBD2 covers 11 bases. The CDR3 is made up of 18 amino acids. V lost 4 bases and J lost 0; bases outside the gene matches: 8. Germline-derived CDR1 and CDR2 are SEHNR and FQNEAQ (reference sequence). CDR3 nucleotides: TGTGCCAGCAGCTCGGGACTAGCGGCACCAAGCTCCTACAATGAGCAGTTCTTC. Protein sequence: CASSSGLAAPSSYNEQFF.

V and J are TRBV2 and TRBJ2-5; TRBD1 might be the D (6 bases). Germline V gives CDR1 SNHLY, CDR2 FYNNEI. This CDR3 region has 12 residues. Between the trimmed V and J ends, which lost 8 bases and 7 bases, there was a span of 14 bases. The chain's CDR3 is CASEPRGATQYF. The CDR3 bases are TGTGCCAGCGAACCCAGGGGAGCGACCCAGTACTTC.

The chain combines TRBV27 with TRBJ2-5; no clear D gene. V dropped 5 bases and J dropped 10 bases, with 14 bases sitting between them. CDR1 and CDR2 from the germline V gene are MNHEY and SMNVEV (reference sequence). There are 12 residues in the CDR3. CDR3 sequence reads: CASSPRGEFQYF. For the CDR3, the DNA is TGTGCCAGCAGTCCCCGTGGAGAGTTCCAGTACTTC.

This sequence joins TRBV2 and TRBJ2-3; D perhaps matches TRBD1 (6 bases). From germline, CDR1 is SNHLY and CDR2 FYNNEI. The V end was cut by 3 bases, the J end by 1 base, with 11 bases between. CDR3 size: 15 residues. DNA for the CDR3: TGTGCCAGCAGTGAGAGACAGGAGGGCACAGATACGCAGTATTTT. It is translated as CASSERQEGTDTQYF.

The chain is built from TRBV7-8 and TRBJ2-7; D is uncertain. The CDR3 is 15 residues long. CDR1 is SGHVS and CDR2 is FQNEAQ in the germline V gene. Trimming left V 2 bases short and J 0 bases short, with 11 bases between. CDR3 nucleotides: TGTGCCAGCAGCTTAAGCGTCTGGAGCTCCTACGAGCAGTACTTC. The encoded protein is CASSLSVWSSYEQYF. Variable domain in full (rest from reference TRBV7-8 and TRBJ2-7): GAGVSQSPRYKVAKRGQDVALRCDPISGHVSLFWYQQALGQGPEFLTYFQNEAQLDKSGLPSDRFFAERPEGSVSTLKIQRTQQEDSAVYLCASSLSVWSSYEQYFGPGTRLTVT.

The chain is built from TRBV28 and TRBJ1-5, with 9 bases matching TRBD1. V shed 0 bases, J shed 0 bases, and the junction held 12 bases outside the gene matches. This CDR3 is 20 amino acids long. Germline values: CDR1 MDHEN, CDR2 SYDVKM. CDR3 sequence reads: CASSLWFHTGGAFSNQPQHF. As DNA, the CDR3 is TGTGCCAGCAGTTTATGGTTCCACACAGGGGGCGCCTTTAGCAATCAGCCCCAGCATTTT.

Notes on this clone: Distinct nucleotide sequences in the sample also encode this CDR3. This chain joins TRBV5-4 and TRBJ2-7; maybe TRBD2 (6 bases). Germline values: CDR1 SGHNT, CDR2 YYREEE (reference sequence). The V and J ends lost 2 bases and 0 bases respectively, with 9 bases between them. The CDR3 covers 14 residues. The CDR3: CASSFGTGSYEQYF. CDR3 nucleotides: TGTGCCAGCAGCTTCGGGACTGGCTCCTACGAGCAGTACTTC.

The chain couples TRBV13 to TRBJ1-5; the D gene is possibly TRBD1 (5 bases). Trimming left V 5 bases short and J 4 bases short, with 12 bases between. The length of the CDR3 is 14 residues. Germline V gives CDR1 PRHDT, CDR2 FYEKMQ (reference sequence). CDR3 loop: CASSQGAGNQPQHF. The CDR3 coding sequence is TGTGCCAGCAGCCAAGGGGCAGGGAATCAGCCCCAGCATTTT.

The chain uses TRBV28 and TRBJ2-5; 10 bases are shared with TRBD2. This CDR3 spans 16 amino acids. Germline CDR1 reads MDHEN; CDR2 reads SYDVKM. Unmatched junction bases numbered 13, after V lost 8 bases and J lost 4 bases. DNA for the CDR3: TGTGCCAGCGGAATAATAGCGGGAGGAGAAGTAGAGACCCAGTACTTC. Residues: CASGIIAGGEVETQYF.

This chain connects TRBV9 to TRBJ2-5, with 10 bases that match TRBD2. CDR1 and CDR2 (germline): SGDLS, YYNGEE. Trimming took 0 bases from V and 0 from J; bases not matched to a gene: 2. This CDR3 is built from 16 residues. The chain's CDR3 is CASSVDGLADQETQYF. The CDR3 nucleotides read TGTGCCAGCAGCGTAGATGGACTAGCGGACCAAGAGACCCAGTACTTC.

The J gene is TRBJ1-1, the V gene TRBV29-1, with 7 bases identical to TRBD1. V shed 2 bases and J 8 bases; nucleotides not matched to a gene: 5. Germline V gives CDR1 SQVTM, CDR2 ANQGSEA. The CDR3 spans 12 residues. The CDR3, as DNA: TGCAGCGTTGAACTCGGCAGGGGGGAAGCTTTCTTT. Translation: CSVELGRGEAFF. Combining the CDR3 with reference TRBV29-1 and TRBJ1-1 gives the whole variable domain SAVISQKPSRDICQRGTSLTIQCQVDSQVTMMFWYRQQPGQSLTLIATANQGSEATYESGFVIDKFPISRPNLTFSTLTVSNMSPEDSSIYLCSVELGRGEAFFGQGTRLTVV.

J is TRBJ2-5 and V is TRBV19, with D possibly being TRBD1 or TRBD2 (5 bases each). The CDR3 length is 13 residues. V lost 7 bases, J lost 6 bases, and 15 bases lay in between. The germline CDR1 and CDR2 sequences are LNHDA and SQIVND (reference sequence). The DNA for the CDR3 is TGTGCCAGTATCGGGGCACCTGGGAAGACCCAGTACTTC. It yields the protein CASIGAPGKTQYF.

As for this clone: Other DNA sequences in this sample translate to the same CDR3. The chain links TRBV28 to TRBJ1-2; D remains unclear. The CDR3 has 12 amino acids. Trimming shortened V by 3 bases and J by 2 bases, and 4 bases separated the two germline ends. The germline V gene encodes CDR1 MDHEN and CDR2 SYDVKM. The DNA for the CDR3 is TGTGCCAGCAGTTTCAGAAACTATGGCTACACCTTC. Amino acids: CASSFRNYGYTF.

The chain recombines TRBV19 with TRBJ2-1, with D possibly matching TRBD2 (5 bases). The CDR3 has 15 residues. Trimming removed 0 bases from V and 8 bases from J, with 14 bases in between. Per the germline V gene, CDR1 is LNHDA and CDR2 is SQIVND (reference sequence). CDR3: CASSIEERKFDEQFF. DNA of the CDR3: TGTGCCAGTAGTATAGAGGAGCGGAAATTCGATGAGCAGTTCTTC.

The chain employs TRBV4-2 and TRBJ2-1, with 13 bases matching TRBD2. CDR3 size: 15 residues. V trimming: 4 bases; J trimming: 7 bases; junction bases outside the gene matches: 4. Germline CDR1 is LGHNA and CDR2 is YNFKEQ. CDR3 amino acids: CASSPGTSGMNEQFF. The CDR3 nucleotides are TGTGCCAGCAGCCCCGGGACTAGCGGGATGAATGAGCAGTTCTTC.

The chain employs TRBV2 and TRBJ2-7; weak D call: TRBD1 (6 bases). CDR1 and CDR2 from the germline V gene are SNHLY and FYNNEI. CDR3 length: 12 residues. The germline V and J ends were trimmed by 8 bases and 4 bases, with 12 bases remaining between them. CDR3 amino acids: CASGGTNYEQYF. Here the CDR3 DNA reads TGTGCCAGCGGTGGGACAAATTACGAGCAGTACTTC.

CDR3 sequence reads: CASRKFRGQETQYF. CDR3 nucleotides: TGTGCCAGCAGGAAGTTCAGGGGACAAGAGACCCAGTACTTC. The V and J genes are TRBV28 and TRBJ2-5; TRBD1 is a possible D gene (6 bases). V was clipped by 6 bases and J by 2 bases, with 13 bases between them. The CDR3 covers 14 residues. Germline V gene sequence: CDR1 MDHEN, CDR2 SYDVKM. Together with reference TRBV28 and TRBJ2-5, the CDR3 gives the full variable domain: DVKVTQSSRYLVKRTGEKVFLECVQDMDHENMFWYRQDPGLGLRLIYFSYDVKMKEKGDIPEGYSVSREKKERFSLILESASTNQTSMYLCASRKFRGQETQYFGPGTRLLVL.

V is TRBV6-6 and J is TRBJ2-3; D may be TRBD2 (5 bases). Germline values: CDR1 MNHNY, CDR2 SVGAGI (reference sequence). The CDR3 has 14 amino acids. The V gene lost 5 bases and the J gene lost 3 bases, with 12 bases spanning the gap. The CDR3 loop is CASSLLSETDTQYF. The DNA of the CDR3 is TGTGCCAGCAGTCTACTTAGCGAAACAGATACGCAGTATTTT.

The V and J genes are TRBV6-4 and TRBJ2-1; D remains ambiguous. There are 15 residues in the CDR3. V dropped 6 bases and J dropped 8 bases, with 20 bases sitting between them. Germline CDR1 MRHNA, CDR2 SNTAGT. CDR3: CASSVYPGSFDEQFF. The DNA of the CDR3 is TGTGCCAGCAGCGTCTACCCTGGGTCCTTCGATGAGCAGTTCTTC.

This rearrangement joins TRBV30 to TRBJ1-1; D remains ambiguous. This CDR3 spans 12 amino acids. The V end lost 3 bases, the J end lost 0 bases, and 5 bases lay between the germline ends. Germline CDR1 is GTSNPN and CDR2 is SVGIG (reference sequence). The CDR3 region has the DNA TGTGCCTGGAGCCTCATGAACACTGAAGCTTTCTTT. Translating gives CAWSLMNTEAFF.